This entry concerns a single TCR beta chain. The data originate from a study of CD8+CD57+ T cells in acquired aplastic anemia. Study-level background: Sorted CD4+ and CD8+ cells yielded around 3.2 ug of DNA on average.

TCR beta VDJ and CDR3 profiles were obtained from a genomic DNA template. TCRdb called the reads again in MiXCR, with one record for every CDR3 protein. The sample holds some 160,000 distinct CDR3 sequences, about 50% seen once. The CDR3 has 16 amino acids. The germline CDR1 and CDR2 sequences are SEHNR and FQNEAQ (reference sequence). The V end was cut by 5 bases, the J end by 1 base, with 17 bases between. Sequenced patients had shown CD8+CD57+ cell expansion by flow cytometry. The chain combines TRBV7-9 with TRBJ2-5, with D uncertain. This receptor was obtained from a human donor with aplastic anemia. The material sequenced was sorted CD4+, CD8+, or CD8+CD57+ T cells (not recorded which) from PBMCs. CDR3 protein: CASSPTKVAPQETQYF. In nucleotides, the CDR3 is TGTGCCAGCAGCCCTACGAAGGTGGCCCCCCAAGAGACCCAGTACTTC.